Listed below are T cell receptor beta chains from one sample, sequenced in a study of cytomegalovirus exposure and HLA in healthy donors. Clones were read by immunoSEQ multiplex PCR, and TCRdb kept only the in-frame ones, dropping some. The data show more than 85,000 clones, roughly 70% seen once. Sequenced input: PBMCs. The source is a man aged 40-49 years in good health and CMV-seronegative. The CDR3 runs from the conserved cysteine through the conserved F or W. The order of the fields is clone size, D gene, J gene, V gene, CDR3 DNA, CDR3 protein. A D gene is named only where the DNA matches it firmly. The size of a clone is reported for some rows only, either as once, few or many, or as a class for expanded clones.

>-|-|TRBJ2-7|TRBV9
TGTGCCAGCAGCGTACTTTCGGGTACCGGGGGATACGAGCAGTACTTC
CASSVLSGTGGYEQYF
>-|-|TRBJ2-1|TRBV5-6
TGTGCCAGCAGCTTGAATCAGATTAGGAGGGCACGCAATGAGCAGTTCTTC
CASSLNQIRRARNEQFF
>-|TRBD1|TRBJ2-1|TRBV5-4
TGTGCCAGCAGCGGCCGGGACAGGGATGATGAGCAGTTCTTC
CASSGRDRDDEQFF
>few|TRBD1|TRBJ1-4|TRBV6-5
TGTGCCAGCAGGACAGGGGGCTCTAATGAAAAACTGTTTTTT
CASRTGGSNEKLFF
>-|TRBD2|TRBJ2-4|TRBV5-1
TGCGCCAGCAGCTCGACTAGCGTCGGCATTCAGTACTTC
CASSSTSVGIQYF
>-|-|TRBJ2-7|TRBV11-1
TGTGCCAGCAGCTTACAAGACATCGGCTACGAGCAGTACTTC
CASSLQDIGYEQYF
>-|TRBD2|TRBJ2-7|TRBV6-5
TGTGCCAGCAGTTATTTTCCCCAGGGAGGGGAGCAGTACTTC
CASSYFPQGGEQYF
>-|TRBD1|TRBJ1-4|TRBV6-6
TGTGCCAGCAGGCCTAACAGGGGGGGAAATGAAAAACTGTTTTTT
CASRPNRGGNEKLFF
>few|TRBD1|TRBJ2-3|TRBV30
TGTGCCTGGGGACAGGCAGATACGCAGTATTTT
CAWGQADTQYF
>-|-|TRBJ1-5|TRBV7-2
TGTGCCAGCAGCTTCAGGGACAATCAGCCCCAGCATTTT
CASSFRDNQPQHF
>-|-|TRBJ1-4|TRBV28
TGTGCCAGCAGTCAGGGGCGAGCAACTAATGAAAAACTGTTTTTT
CASSQGRATNEKLFF
>-|TRBD2|TRBJ2-1|TRBV7-2
TGTGCCAGCAGACGGACTAGCGGGAGTAATGAGCAGTTCTTC
CASRRTSGSNEQFF
>few|TRBD1|TRBJ1-5|TRBV4-3
TGCGCCAGCAGCCAAGGGGGACAGGGAAATCAGCCCCAGCATTTT
CASSQGGQGNQPQHF
>once|-|TRBJ1-6|TRBV5-5
TGTGCCAGCAGCTTGGCCAGGAAAAATTCACCCCTCCACTTT
CASSLARKNSPLHF
>few|-|TRBJ1-3|TRBV6-1
TGTGCCAGCAGTGTGGGGGGGGCCTCTGGAAACACCATATATTTT
CASSVGGASGNTIYF
>-|TRBD2|TRBJ2-7|TRBV7-6
TGTGCCAGCAGCCCACGCGGCGGGGGTTCCTACGAGCAGTACTTC
CASSPRGGGSYEQYF
>-|-|TRBJ1-2|TRBV27
TGTGCCAGCAGTTTCCGAAGCCCCCAGGGGTTCTATGGCTACACCTTC
CASSFRSPQGFYGYTF
>few|TRBD1|TRBJ1-4|TRBV15
TGTGCCACCAGCAGGACCGGGACAGGGAGAGCCGAAAAACTGTTTTTT
CATSRTGTGRAEKLFF
>-|TRBD1|TRBJ2-7|TRBV5-1
TGCGCCAGCAGCTTGGGTTATAGGGAGAGGGGGCTCGAGCAGTACTTC
CASSLGYRERGLEQYF
>-|TRBD1|TRBJ2-7|TRBV6-5
TGTGCCAGCAGTTACTTGGGCCAGGGGGCGCGGGAGCAGTACTTC
CASSYLGQGAREQYF
>once|TRBD1|TRBJ1-5|TRBV25-1
TGTGCCAGCAGTGAGACCGGGACAGGGATAACGCCCCAGCATTTT
CASSETGTGITPQHF
>-|TRBD1|TRBJ2-7|TRBV6-1
TGTGCCAGCGTCTACGCGACAGGGTCCCACGAGCAGTACTTC
CASVYATGSHEQYF
>once|-|TRBJ1-2|TRBV7-8
TGCGCCAGCAGCTTAAGGACTCCTACCCATGGCTACACCTTC
CASSLRTPTHGYTF
>-|TRBD1|TRBJ2-3|TRBV5-1
TGCGCCAGTAAAGCGACAGGGTCAGATACGCAGTATTTT
CASKATGSDTQYF
>-|-|TRBJ1-5|TRBV29-1
TGCAGCGTTGGGTATGGAGGGAGGAATCAGCCCCAGCATTTT
CSVGYGGRNQPQHF
>-|-|TRBJ2-5|TRBV19
TGTGCCAGTAGTGCCCAGGGGCGCGAGACCCAGTACTTC
CASSAQGRETQYF
>-|TRBD2|TRBJ2-3|TRBV9
TGTGCCAGCAGCGTAGGTTCTAGCGGGGCGCTCGCGCAGTATTTT
CASSVGSSGALAQYF